Each of the 4 T cell receptor beta chains below was sequenced from the same sample in a study of T cells in women clearing cervical HPV infection (dated 2018 in TCRdb). Library preparation employed the immunoSEQ multiplex PCR assay. TCRdb provides this immuneACCESS table in a form limited to in-frame rearrangements. Some clones are lacking; in checked studies, under half of them reflect an unresolved V gene, and why the rest are absent is not known. The record for this sample contains about 14,000 clones. About a fifth of the sample lies in the top ten. What was sequenced was blood buffy coat. The receptors originated from a woman between 18 and 75 years old with a cervical HPV16 infection that either progressed to CIN3+ or cleared (not recorded which).

Remarks on this clone: The read ends 3 residues before the CDR3 terminus; that terminus is restored from the germline J gene. This chain connects TRBV18 to TRBJ1-2; a possible D gene is TRBD1 (6 bases). CDR3 length equals 15 residues. The germline gives CDR1 KGHSH, CDR2 LQKENI. The chain's CDR3 is CASSNEGGASYDYTF. The CDR3 bases that were read are TGTGCCAGCTCAAATGAGGGGGGGGCTTCCTACGAC. The full variable domain, completed using reference TRBV18 and TRBJ1-2, is NAGVMQNPRHLVRRRGQEARLRCSPMKGHSHVYWYRQLPEEGLKFMVYLQKENIIDESGMPKERFSAEFPKEGPSILRIQQVVRGDSAAYFCASSNEGGASYDYTFGSGTRLTVV.

As to this clone: The read terminates 3 residues before the CDR3 end, so the remaining end is supplied by the germline J gene. At the DNA level, this CDR3 is encoded by other sequences in the same sample as well. This chain joins TRBV5-1 and TRBJ1-2; a possible D gene is TRBD1 (6 bases). CDR3 length equals 13 residues. V was cut by 4 bases and J by 3 bases, with 10 bases left in between. The germline V gene has CDR1 SGHRS and CDR2 YFSETQ. The DNA read from the CDR3 is TGCGCCAGCAGCCCCCACAGGGACTATGGC. The encoded protein is CASSPHRDYG. The full-length CDR3 reads as CASSPHRDYGYTF.

To note about this clone: The DNA ends 3 residues before the CDR3 does, and the rest of the CDR3 is filled in from the germline J gene. The rearrangement uses TRBV20-1 and TRBJ1-4; the match to TRBD1 covers 7 bases. Unmatched junction bases numbered 11, after V lost 2 bases and J lost 8 bases. Germline V gene data show CDR1 as DFQATT and CDR2 as SNEGSKA (reference sequence). The CDR3 loop spans 15 amino acids. The CDR3 is CSARSGGGFREKLFF. The CDR3 bases that were read are TGCAGTGCTAGAAGCGGAGGGGGCTTTCGGGAAAAA.

This CDR3 is CASSRNLAGGQETQYF. The sequenced part of the CDR3 DNA is TGCGCCAGCAGCAGAAACCTAGCGGGGGGCCAAGAGACC. V and J are TRBV5-1 and TRBJ2-5, with 11 bases aligning to TRBD2. The read is 3 residues too short to cover the CDR3 end, so that end is filled in from the germline J gene. J gave up 1 base and V 4 bases, and 6 bases lay outside the gene matches. The CDR3 totals 16 residues. Per germline, CDR1 SGHRS and CDR2 YFSETQ.